This T cell receptor (beta chain) was documented in a study of T cell changes during pregnancy in multiple sclerosis. Measured with immunoSEQ multiplex PCR; TCRdb has only the in-frame clones, and not every one. The top ten clones hold roughly 2.5% of a sample with fewer than 85,000 clones, 85% to 95% of them seen once. The CDR3 extends over 13 amino acids. Trimming took off 5 bases at V and 2 bases at J, with 9 bases between the two ends. Germline V gene data show CDR1 as MNHNY and CDR2 as SVGAGI (reference sequence). The receptor's source is a female donor with multiple sclerosis, enrolled in a pregnancy study. The chain recombines TRBV6-6 with TRBJ1-1; a possible D gene is TRBD1 (6 bases). The material sequenced was peripheral blood, taken in the second trimester of pregnancy. CDR3 in amino acids: CASSRQANTEAFF. The CDR3 DNA reads as TGTGCCAGCAGTAGACAGGCCAACACTGAAGCTTTCTTT.